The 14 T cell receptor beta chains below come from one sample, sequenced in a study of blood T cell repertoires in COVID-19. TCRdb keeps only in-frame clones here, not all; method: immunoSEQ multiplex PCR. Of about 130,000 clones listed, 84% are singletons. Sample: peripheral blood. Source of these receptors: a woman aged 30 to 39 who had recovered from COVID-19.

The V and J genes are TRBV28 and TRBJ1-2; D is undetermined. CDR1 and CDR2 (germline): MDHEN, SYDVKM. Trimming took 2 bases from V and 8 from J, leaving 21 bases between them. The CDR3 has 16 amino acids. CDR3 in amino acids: CASSLLPSEGRGGYTF. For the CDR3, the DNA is TGTGCCAGCAGTTTACTCCCCTCAGAGGGTAGAGGCGGCTACACCTTC.

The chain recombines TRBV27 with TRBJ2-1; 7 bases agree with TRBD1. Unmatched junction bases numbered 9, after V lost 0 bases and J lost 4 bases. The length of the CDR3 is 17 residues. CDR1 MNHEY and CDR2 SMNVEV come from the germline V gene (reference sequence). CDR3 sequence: CASSLSSGQAIYNEQFF. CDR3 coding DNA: TGTGCCAGCAGTTTATCCTCCGGACAGGCTATATACAATGAGCAGTTCTTC.

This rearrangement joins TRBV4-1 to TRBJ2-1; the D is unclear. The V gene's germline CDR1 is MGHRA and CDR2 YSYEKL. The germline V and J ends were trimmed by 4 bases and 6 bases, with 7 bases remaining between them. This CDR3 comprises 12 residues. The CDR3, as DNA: TGCGCCAGCAGCCTTCTAGGCAATGAGCAGTTCTTC. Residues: CASSLLGNEQFF.

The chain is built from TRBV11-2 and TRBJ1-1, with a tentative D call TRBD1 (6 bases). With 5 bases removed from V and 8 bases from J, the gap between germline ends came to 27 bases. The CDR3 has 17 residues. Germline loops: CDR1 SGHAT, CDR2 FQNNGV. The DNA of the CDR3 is TGTGCCAGCAGCCATATAGGCCCCTTGGACAGCCCTGGGGAAGCTTTCTTT. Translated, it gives CASSHIGPLDSPGEAFF.

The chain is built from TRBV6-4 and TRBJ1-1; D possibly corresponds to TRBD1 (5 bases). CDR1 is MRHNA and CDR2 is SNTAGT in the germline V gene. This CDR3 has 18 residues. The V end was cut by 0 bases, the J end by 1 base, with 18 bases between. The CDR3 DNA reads TGTGCCAGCAGTGACTCGTGTAGTGTGACAGAGAAGAACACTGAAGCTTTCTTT. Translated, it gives CASSDSCSVTEKNTEAFF.

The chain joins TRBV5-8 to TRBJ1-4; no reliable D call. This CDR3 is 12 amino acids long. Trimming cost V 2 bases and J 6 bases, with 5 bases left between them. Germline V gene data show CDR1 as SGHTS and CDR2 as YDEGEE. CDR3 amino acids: CASSLRDEKLFF. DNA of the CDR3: TGTGCCAGCAGCTTAAGAGATGAAAAACTGTTTTTT.

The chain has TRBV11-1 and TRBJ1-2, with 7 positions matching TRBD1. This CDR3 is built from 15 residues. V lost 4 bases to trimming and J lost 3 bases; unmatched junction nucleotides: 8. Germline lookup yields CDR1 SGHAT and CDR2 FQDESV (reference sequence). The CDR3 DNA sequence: TGTGCCAGCAGCTCCCGAGGGGGCGTCGACTATGGCTACACCTTC. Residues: CASSSRGGVDYGYTF. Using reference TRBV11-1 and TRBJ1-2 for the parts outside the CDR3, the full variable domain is EAEVAQSPRYKITEKSQAVAFWCDPISGHATLYWYRQILGQGPELLVQFQDESVVDDSQLPKDRFSAERLKGVDSTLKIQPAELGDSAMYLCASSSRGGVDYGYTFGSGTRLTVV.

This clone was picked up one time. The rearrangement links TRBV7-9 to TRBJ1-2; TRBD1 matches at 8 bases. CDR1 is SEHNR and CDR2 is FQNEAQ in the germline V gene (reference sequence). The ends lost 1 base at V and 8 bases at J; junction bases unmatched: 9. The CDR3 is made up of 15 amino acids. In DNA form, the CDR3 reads TGTGCCAGCAGCTTAGGAGGACAGGGATTTCCGGGCTACACCTTC. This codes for CASSLGGQGFPGYTF.

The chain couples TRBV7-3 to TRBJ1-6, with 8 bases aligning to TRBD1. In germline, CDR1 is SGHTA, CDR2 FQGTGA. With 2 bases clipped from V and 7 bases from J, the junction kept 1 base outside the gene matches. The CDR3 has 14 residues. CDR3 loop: CASSLYRGNSPLHF. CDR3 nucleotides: TGTGCCAGCAGCTTATACAGGGGGAATTCACCCCTCCACTTT.

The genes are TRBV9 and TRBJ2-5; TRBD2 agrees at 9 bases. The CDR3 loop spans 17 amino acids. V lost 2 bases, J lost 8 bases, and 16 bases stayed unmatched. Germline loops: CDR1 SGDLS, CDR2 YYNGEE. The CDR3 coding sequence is TGTGCCAGCAGCGTGGGATTCCGCGGGTCTAGCGGGGTAACCCAGTACTTC. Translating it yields CASSVGFRGSSGVTQYF.

CDR3 coding DNA: TGCGCCAGCAGCTCCGGGACAGGGACAAGAGATACGCAGTATTTT. It specifies CASSSGTGTRDTQYF. The J gene is TRBJ2-3, the V gene TRBV5-1; 9 bases fit TRBD1. The CDR3 consists of 15 residues. Germline V gene lookup returns CDR1 SGHRS and CDR2 YFSETQ. V trimming: 3 bases; J trimming: 5 bases; junction bases outside the gene matches: 7.

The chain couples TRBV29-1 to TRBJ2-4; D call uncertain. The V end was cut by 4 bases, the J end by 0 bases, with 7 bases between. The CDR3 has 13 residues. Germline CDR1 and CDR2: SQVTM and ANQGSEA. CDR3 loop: CSVVGLAKNIQYF. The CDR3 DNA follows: TGCAGCGTTGTGGGCCTAGCCAAAAACATTCAGTACTTC.

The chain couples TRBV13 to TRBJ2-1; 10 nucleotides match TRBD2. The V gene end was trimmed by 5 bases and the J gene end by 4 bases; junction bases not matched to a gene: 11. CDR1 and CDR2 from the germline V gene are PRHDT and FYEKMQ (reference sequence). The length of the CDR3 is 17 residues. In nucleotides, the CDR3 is TGTGCCAGCAGCCCAGCTCAGCGGGGGGGCCCTTACAATGAGCAGTTCTTC. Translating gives CASSPAQRGGPYNEQFF.

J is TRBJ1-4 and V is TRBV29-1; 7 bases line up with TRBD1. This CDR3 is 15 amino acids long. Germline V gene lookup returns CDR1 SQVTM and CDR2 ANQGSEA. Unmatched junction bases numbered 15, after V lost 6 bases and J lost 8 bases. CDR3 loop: CSVQPKGAREEKLFF. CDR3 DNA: TGCAGCGTCCAACCTAAGGGGGCGAGGGAAGAAAAACTGTTTTTT. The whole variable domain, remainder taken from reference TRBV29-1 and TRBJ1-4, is SAVISQKPSRDICQRGTSLTIQCQVDSQVTMMFWYRQQPGQSLTLIATANQGSEATYESGFVIDKFPISRPNLTFSTLTVSNMSPEDSSIYLCSVQPKGAREEKLFFGSGTQLSVL.